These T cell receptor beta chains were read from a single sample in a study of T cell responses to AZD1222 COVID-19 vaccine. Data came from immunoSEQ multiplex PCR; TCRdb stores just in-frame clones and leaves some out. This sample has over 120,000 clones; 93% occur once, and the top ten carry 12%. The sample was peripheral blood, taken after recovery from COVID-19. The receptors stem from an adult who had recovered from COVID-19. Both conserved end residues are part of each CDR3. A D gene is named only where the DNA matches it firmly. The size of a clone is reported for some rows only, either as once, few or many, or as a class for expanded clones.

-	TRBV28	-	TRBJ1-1	TGTGCCAGCAGTTTCGGACAGCTGAACACTGAAGCTTTCTTT	CASSFGQLNTEAFF
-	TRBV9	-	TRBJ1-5	TGTGCCAGCGGGGGAGACAATCAGCCCCAGCATTTT	CASGGDNQPQHF
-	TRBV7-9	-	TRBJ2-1	TGTGCCAGCAGGATGGAGTTCTTC	CASRMEFF
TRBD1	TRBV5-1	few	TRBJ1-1	TGCGCCAGCAGCTCGGGACAGATGAACACTGAAGCTTTCTTT	CASSSGQMNTEAFF
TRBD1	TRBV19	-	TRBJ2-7	TGTGCCAGTAGTAGTCGGGACAGGGTGAACGAGCAGTACTTC	CASSSRDRVNEQYF
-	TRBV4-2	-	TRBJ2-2	TGTGCCAGCAGCCAAGATCCGACCGGGTACACCGGGGAGCTGTTTTTT	CASSQDPTGYTGELFF
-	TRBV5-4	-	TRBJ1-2	TGTGCCAGCAGCTTGGAAAGTCGGGGGGATGGCTACACCTTC	CASSLESRGDGYTF
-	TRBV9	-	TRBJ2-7	TGTGCCAGCAGCGTAGAGGGGGTTACGTCCTACGAGCAGTACTTC	CASSVEGVTSYEQYF
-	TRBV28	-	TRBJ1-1	TGTGCCAGCAGTTCCCCATACACCATGGCTGAAGCTTTCTTT	CASSSPYTMAEAFF
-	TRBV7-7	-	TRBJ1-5	TGTGCTAGCAGCTTAAAAACCTACAATCAGCCCCAGCATTTT	CASSLKTYNQPQHF
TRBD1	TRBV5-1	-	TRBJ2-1	TGCGCCAGCAGCTTGGCGGGACAGACCAACTACTCCTCCTACAATGAGCAGTTCTTC	CASSLAGQTNYSSYNEQFF
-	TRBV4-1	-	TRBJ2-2	TGCGCCAGCAGCCTCTCAGCGGACAGCGACACCGGGGAGCTGTTTTTT	CASSLSADSDTGELFF
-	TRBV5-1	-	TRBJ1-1	TGCGCCAGCAGCATCCGACAGAAAGGCGCTGAAGCTTTCTTT	CASSIRQKGAEAFF
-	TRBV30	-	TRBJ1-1	TGTGCCTGGAGTTCAAGGGGGACTGAAGCTTTCTTT	CAWSSRGTEAFF
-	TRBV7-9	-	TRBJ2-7	TGTGCCAGCAGCTTAGCCGCTAGCTGGGCAGGATACGAGCAGTACTTC	CASSLAASWAGYEQYF
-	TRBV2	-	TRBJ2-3	TGTGCCAGCGACCGGGGCAGGACGCAGTATTTT	CASDRGRTQYF
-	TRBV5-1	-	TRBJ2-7	TGCGCCAGCAGCTTGGAAGGTTCGTTCTCCTACGAGCAGTACTTC	CASSLEGSFSYEQYF
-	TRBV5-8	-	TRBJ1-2	TGTGCCAGCAGCTCCACAGGGATAAGGACGAACTATGGCTACACCTTC	CASSSTGIRTNYGYTF